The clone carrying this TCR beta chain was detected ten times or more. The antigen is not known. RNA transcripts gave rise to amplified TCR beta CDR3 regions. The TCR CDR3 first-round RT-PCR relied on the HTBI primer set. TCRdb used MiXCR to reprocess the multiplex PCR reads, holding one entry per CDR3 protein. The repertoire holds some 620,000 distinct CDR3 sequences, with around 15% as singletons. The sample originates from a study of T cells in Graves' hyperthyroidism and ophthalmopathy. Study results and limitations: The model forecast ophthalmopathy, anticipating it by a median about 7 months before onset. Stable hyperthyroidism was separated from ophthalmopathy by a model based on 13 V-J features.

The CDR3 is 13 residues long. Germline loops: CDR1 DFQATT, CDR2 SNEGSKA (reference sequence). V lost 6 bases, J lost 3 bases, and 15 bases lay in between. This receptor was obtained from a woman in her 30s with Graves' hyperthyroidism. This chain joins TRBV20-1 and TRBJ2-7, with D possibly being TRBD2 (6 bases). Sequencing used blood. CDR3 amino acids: CSAKVQGLYEQYF. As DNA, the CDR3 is TGCAGTGCCAAGGTTCAGGGACTCTACGAGCAGTACTTC.